These T cell receptor beta chains were read from a single sample in a study of low-dose radiotherapy and immunotherapy resistance in tumors. MiXCR was run by TCRdb on the reads, yielding one entry per CDR3 protein. The sample yields 85,000 to 100,000 distinct CDR3 sequences, more than 8% seen once. The sequenced sample was PBMCs, obtained before treatment. Receptors originate from a male donor with prostate cancer. Each CDR3 is given with its conserved first and last residue. A D gene is named only where the DNA matches it firmly. The listing skips clone size in some rows; elsewhere it reads once, few, many or a size class.

>many|TRBV20-1|TRBJ2-1|TRBD2
CSAILAGVTNEQFF
TGCAGTGCTATACTAGCGGGAGTTACAAATGAGCAGTTCTTC
>many|TRBV7-8|TRBJ1-4|-
CASSLGLQSWGEKLFF
TGTGCCAGCAGCTTAGGACTTCAGAGTTGGGGTGAAAAACTGTTTTTT
>many|TRBV19|TRBJ2-1|TRBD2
CASRLAGSSYNEQFF
TGTGCCAGTAGGCTAGCGGGAAGCTCCTACAATGAGCAGTTCTTC
>many|TRBV28|TRBJ2-3|-
CASSNNRYTQYF
TGTGCCAGCAGTAACAACAGATATACGCAGTATTTT
>many|TRBV30|TRBJ2-1|TRBD2
CAWRRSGSIGEQFF
TGTGCCTGGAGAAGAAGCGGGAGTATCGGTGAGCAGTTCTTC
>many|TRBV4-2|TRBJ2-2|TRBD1
CASSQSRDRVAGELFF
TGTGCCAGCAGCCAATCCCGGGACAGGGTGGCCGGGGAGCTGTTTTTT
>many|TRBV27|TRBJ1-1|TRBD1
CASSLGSGQTEAFF
TGTGCCAGCAGTCTCGGCTCGGGACAGACTGAAGCTTTCTTT
>few|TRBV10-2|TRBJ2-1|TRBD2
CASRRTSGRTNEQFF
TGCGCCAGCAGAAGAACTAGCGGGAGGACTAATGAGCAGTTCTTC
>many|TRBV6-6|TRBJ1-1|-
CASRRDTGLGMAFF
TGTGCCAGCAGAAGAGATACAGGGTTGGGTATGGCTTTCTTT
>many|TRBV5-4|TRBJ2-5|TRBD2
CASSLFSGSLETQYF
TGTGCCAGCAGCTTGTTTAGCGGGAGTTTGGAGACCCAGTACTTC
>many|TRBV7-8|TRBJ2-3|-
CASSSGQRPTDTQYF
TGTGCCAGCAGCTCAGGGCAGAGACCCACAGATACGCAGTATTTT
>many|TRBV13|TRBJ2-3|-
CASSLRGSSTDTQYF
TGTGCCAGCAGCTTACGCGGGTCTTCCACAGATACGCAGTATTTT
>many|TRBV30|TRBJ1-5|TRBD1
CAWSVGTGGQPQHF
TGTGCCTGGAGTGTAGGGACAGGAGGGCAGCCCCAGCATTTT
>many|TRBV28|TRBJ1-5|-
CASSSQGQPQHF
TGTGCCAGCAGCTCACAGGGTCAGCCCCAGCATTTT
>many|TRBV7-2|TRBJ1-1|TRBD1
CASSFTGDTEAFF
TGTGCCAGCAGCTTTACAGGGGACACTGAAGCTTTCTTT
>-|TRBV10-3|TRBJ1-5|-
CAISETASNQPQHF
TGTGCCATCAGTGAGACAGCTAGCAATCAGCCCCAGCATTTT
>many|TRBV3-1|TRBJ2-7|-
CASSQAVGKSYEQYF
TGTGCCAGCAGCCAAGCAGTCGGCAAATCCTACGAGCAGTACTTC
>many|TRBV5-1|TRBJ2-1|TRBD2
CASSPLTSGRDNEQFF
TGCGCCAGCAGCCCTCTGACTAGCGGGAGGGACAATGAGCAGTTCTTC
>many|TRBV5-1|TRBJ2-2|-
CASSVRTGGELFF
TGCGCCAGCAGCGTCCGGACTGGCGGGGAGCTGTTTTTT
>many|TRBV28|TRBJ1-2|TRBD1
CASSFPGGLNYGYTF
TGTGCCAGCAGTTTCCCAGGGGGCCTCAACTATGGCTACACCTTC
>many|TRBV7-6|TRBJ2-3|TRBD2
CASSPRTSGYTDTQYF
TGTGCCAGCAGCCCTCGGACTAGCGGCTACACAGATACGCAGTATTTT
>many|TRBV6-6|TRBJ2-5|-
CASSYLRVGQTQYF
TGTGCCAGCAGTTACTTGAGGGTTGGGCAGACCCAGTACTTC
>many|TRBV7-9|TRBJ2-4|-
CASSIQFVPEVNIQYF
TGTGCCAGCAGCATACAATTCGTGCCAGAAGTTAACATTCAGTACTTC
>many|TRBV4-3|TRBJ1-2|TRBD1
CASSQVTGSGYGYTF
TGCGCCAGCAGCCAAGTGACAGGGAGTGGCTATGGCTACACCTTC